This T cell receptor (beta chain) was identified in a study of Ad26.COV2.S vaccination and SARS-CoV-2 variants. Findings of the study overall: Breadth of non-spike TCRs did not differ between vaccinees and placebo recipients.

Concerning this clone: Antigen: not known.

Trimming cost V 5 bases and J 0 bases, with 10 bases left between them. From germline, CDR1 is MDHEN and CDR2 SYDVKM. This CDR3 comprises 14 residues. Treatment specified: over 15 received Ad26.COV2.S at low or high dose, single or two shots; roughly five received placebo; per-sample allocation not given. Sampling happened 63 days after the first vaccine or placebo injection. Some clones are missing from TCRdb's copy, which holds only in-frame ones; the method was immunoSEQ multiplex PCR. Of roughly 300,000 clones in the sample, around nine tenths were seen once. The sample in question was peripheral blood, obtained in a trial of Ad26.COV2.S vaccine versus placebo. This TCR derives from a person between 18 and 59 years old who received the Ad26.COV2.S COVID-19 vaccine or a placebo. The chain employs TRBV28 and TRBJ1-2; perhaps TRBD1 as D (5 bases). The CDR3, as DNA: TGTGCCAGCAGTAGGACACGTACTAACTATGGCTACACCTTC. Amino acids: CASSRTRTNYGYTF.